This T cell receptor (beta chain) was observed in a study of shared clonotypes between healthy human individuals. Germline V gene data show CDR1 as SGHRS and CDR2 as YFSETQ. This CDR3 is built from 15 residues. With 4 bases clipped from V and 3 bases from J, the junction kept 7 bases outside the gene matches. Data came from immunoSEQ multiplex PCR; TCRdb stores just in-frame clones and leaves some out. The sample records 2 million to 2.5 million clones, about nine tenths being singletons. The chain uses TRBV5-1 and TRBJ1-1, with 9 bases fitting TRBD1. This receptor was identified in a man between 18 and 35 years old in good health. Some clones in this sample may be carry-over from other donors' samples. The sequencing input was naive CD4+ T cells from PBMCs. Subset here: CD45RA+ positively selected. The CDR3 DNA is TGCGCCAGCAGCACCCTAGGACAGGGGCACACTGAAGCTTTCTTT. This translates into CASSTLGQGHTEAFF.